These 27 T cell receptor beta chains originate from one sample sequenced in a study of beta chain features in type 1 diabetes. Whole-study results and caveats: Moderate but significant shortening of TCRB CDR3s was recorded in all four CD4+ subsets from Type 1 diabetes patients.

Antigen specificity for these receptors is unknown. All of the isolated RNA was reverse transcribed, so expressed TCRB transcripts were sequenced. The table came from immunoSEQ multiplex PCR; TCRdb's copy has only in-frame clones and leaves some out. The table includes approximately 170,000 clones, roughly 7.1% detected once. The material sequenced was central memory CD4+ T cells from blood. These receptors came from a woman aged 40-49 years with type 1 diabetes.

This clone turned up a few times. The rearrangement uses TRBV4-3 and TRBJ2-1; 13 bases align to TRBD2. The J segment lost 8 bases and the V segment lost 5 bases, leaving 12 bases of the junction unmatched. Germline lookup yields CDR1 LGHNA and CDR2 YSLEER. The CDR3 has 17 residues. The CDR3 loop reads CASSFQTSGGLMDEQFF. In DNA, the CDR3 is TGCGCCAGCAGCTTTCAGACTAGCGGGGGGCTGATGGATGAGCAGTTCTTC.

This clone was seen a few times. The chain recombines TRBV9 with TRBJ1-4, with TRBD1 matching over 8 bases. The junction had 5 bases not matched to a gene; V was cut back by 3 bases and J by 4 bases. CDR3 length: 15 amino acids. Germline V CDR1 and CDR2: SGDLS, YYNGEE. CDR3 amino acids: CASSAGGNDNEKLFF. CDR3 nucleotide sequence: TGTGCCAGCAGCGCAGGGGGCAACGATAATGAAAAACTGTTTTTT.

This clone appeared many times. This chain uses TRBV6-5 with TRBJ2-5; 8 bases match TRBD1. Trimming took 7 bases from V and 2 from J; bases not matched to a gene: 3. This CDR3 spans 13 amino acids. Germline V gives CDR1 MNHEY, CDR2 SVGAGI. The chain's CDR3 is CASKGTGQETQYF. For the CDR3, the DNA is TGTGCCAGCAAGGGGACAGGACAAGAGACCCAGTACTTC.

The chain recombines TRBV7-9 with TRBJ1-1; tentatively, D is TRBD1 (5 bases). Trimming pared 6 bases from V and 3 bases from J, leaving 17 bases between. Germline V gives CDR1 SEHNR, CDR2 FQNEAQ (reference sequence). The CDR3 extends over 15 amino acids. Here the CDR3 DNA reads TGTGCCAGCAGGGGAGGGAGGGGAAGAGACACTGAAGCTTTCTTT. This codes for CASRGGRGRDTEAFF. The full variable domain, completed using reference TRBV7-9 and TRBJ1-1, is DTGVSQNPRHKITKRGQNVTFRCDPISEHNRLYWYRQTLGQGPEFLTYFQNEAQLEKSRLLSDRFSAERPKGSFSTLEIQRTEQGDSAMYLCASRGGRGRDTEAFFGQGTRLTVV.

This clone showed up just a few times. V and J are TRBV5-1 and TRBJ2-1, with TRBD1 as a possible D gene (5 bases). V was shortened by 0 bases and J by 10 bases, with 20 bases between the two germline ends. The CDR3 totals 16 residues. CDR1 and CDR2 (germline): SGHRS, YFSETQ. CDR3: CASSLEAAKYPGEQFF. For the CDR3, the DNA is TGCGCCAGCAGCTTGGAGGCGGCAAAATACCCAGGGGAGCAGTTCTTC.

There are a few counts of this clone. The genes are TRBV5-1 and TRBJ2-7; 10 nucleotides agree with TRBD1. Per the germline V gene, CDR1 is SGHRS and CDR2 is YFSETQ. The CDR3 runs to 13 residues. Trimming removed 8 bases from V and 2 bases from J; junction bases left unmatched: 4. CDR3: CASSGQGTYEQYF. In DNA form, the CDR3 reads TGCGCCAGTTCGGGACAGGGGACCTACGAGCAGTACTTC.

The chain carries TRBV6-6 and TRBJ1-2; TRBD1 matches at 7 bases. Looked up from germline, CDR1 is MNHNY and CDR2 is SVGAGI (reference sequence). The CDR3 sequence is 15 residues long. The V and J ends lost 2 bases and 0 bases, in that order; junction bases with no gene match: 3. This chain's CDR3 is CASSYEGATNYGYTF. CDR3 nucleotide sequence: TGTGCCAGCAGTTACGAGGGGGCCACTAACTATGGCTACACCTTC.

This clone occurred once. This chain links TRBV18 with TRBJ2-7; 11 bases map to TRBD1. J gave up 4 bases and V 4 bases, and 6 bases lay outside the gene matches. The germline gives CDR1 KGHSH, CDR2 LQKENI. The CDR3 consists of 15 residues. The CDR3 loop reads CASSLPGQGDYEQYF. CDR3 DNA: TGTGCCAGCTCACTGCCGGGACAGGGGGATTACGAGCAGTACTTC.

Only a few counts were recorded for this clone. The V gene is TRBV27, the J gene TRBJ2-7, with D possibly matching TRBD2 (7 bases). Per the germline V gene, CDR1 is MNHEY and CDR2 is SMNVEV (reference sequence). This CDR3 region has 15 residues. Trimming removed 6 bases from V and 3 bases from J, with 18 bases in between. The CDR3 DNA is TGTGCCAGCAGCCTGAGGGGGGGATCGATCTACGAGCAGTACTTC. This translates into CASSLRGGSIYEQYF.

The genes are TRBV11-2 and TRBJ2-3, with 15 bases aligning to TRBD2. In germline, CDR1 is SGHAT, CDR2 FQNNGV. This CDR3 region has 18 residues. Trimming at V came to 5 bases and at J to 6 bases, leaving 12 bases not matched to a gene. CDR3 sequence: CASSRGVGLAGGGDTQYF. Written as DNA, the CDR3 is TGTGCCAGCAGCCGAGGAGTGGGACTAGCGGGAGGAGGGGATACGCAGTATTTT.

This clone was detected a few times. CDR3: CASSLGSARTGLSYEQYF. The DNA for the CDR3 is TGTGCCAGCAGCTTAGGGTCGGCAAGGACAGGACTCTCCTACGAGCAGTACTTC. The V call is TRBV7-2, the J call TRBJ2-7; 7 bases line up with TRBD1. Per germline, CDR1 SGHTA and CDR2 FQGNSA. After removal of 1 base from V and 0 bases from J, the junction contained 12 bases not matched to a gene. This CDR3 comprises 18 residues.

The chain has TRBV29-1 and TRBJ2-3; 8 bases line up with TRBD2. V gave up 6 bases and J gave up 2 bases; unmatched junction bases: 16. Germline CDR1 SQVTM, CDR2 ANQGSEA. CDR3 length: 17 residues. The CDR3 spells CSVNVWSGGPYTDTQYF. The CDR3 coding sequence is TGCAGCGTGAACGTCTGGAGCGGGGGTCCATACACAGATACGCAGTATTTT.

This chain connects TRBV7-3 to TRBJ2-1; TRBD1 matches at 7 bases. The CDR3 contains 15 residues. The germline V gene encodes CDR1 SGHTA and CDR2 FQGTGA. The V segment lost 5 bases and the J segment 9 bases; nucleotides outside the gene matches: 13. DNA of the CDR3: TGTGCCAGCAGCCCGGAGACTATTACAGGGGCTGAGCAGTTCTTC. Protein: CASSPETITGAEQFF.

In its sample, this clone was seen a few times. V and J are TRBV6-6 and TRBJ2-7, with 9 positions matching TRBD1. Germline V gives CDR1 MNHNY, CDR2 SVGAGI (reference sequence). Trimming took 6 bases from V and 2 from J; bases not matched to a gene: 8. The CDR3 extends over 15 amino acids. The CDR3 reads CASRTGTGSAYEQYF. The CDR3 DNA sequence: TGTGCCAGCAGGACCGGGACAGGGAGCGCCTACGAGCAGTACTTC.

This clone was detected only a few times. As DNA, the CDR3 is TGTGCCTGCTCAGGGGCAAATCAGCCCCAGCATTTT. Protein product: CACSGANQPQHF. This chain joins TRBV6-6 and TRBJ1-5, with D possibly TRBD1 on 6 matching bases. CDR1 and CDR2 from the germline V gene are MNHNY and SVGAGI (reference sequence). The CDR3 spans 12 residues. With 11 bases removed from V and 4 bases from J, the gap between germline ends came to 12 bases.

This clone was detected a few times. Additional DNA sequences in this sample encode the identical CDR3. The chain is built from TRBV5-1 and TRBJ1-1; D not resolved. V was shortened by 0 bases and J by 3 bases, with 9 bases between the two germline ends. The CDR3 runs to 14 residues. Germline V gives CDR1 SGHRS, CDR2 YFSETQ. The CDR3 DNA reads TGCGCCAGCAGCTTGGGTTCCGGGGACACTGAAGCTTTCTTT. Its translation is CASSLGSGDTEAFF.

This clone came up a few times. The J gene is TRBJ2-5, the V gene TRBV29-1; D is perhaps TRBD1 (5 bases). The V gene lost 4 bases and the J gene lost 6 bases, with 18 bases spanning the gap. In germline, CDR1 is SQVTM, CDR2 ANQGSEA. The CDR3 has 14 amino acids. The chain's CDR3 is CSVVRAQVGKTQYF. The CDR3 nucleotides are TGCAGCGTTGTCAGGGCACAGGTAGGGAAGACCCAGTACTTC.

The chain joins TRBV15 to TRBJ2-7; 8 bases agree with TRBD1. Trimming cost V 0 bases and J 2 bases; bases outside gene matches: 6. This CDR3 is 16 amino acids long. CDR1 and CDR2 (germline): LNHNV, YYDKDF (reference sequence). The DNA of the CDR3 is TGTGCCACCAGCAGAGATCGTACGACAGGGGCCTACGAGCAGTACTTC. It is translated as CATSRDRTTGAYEQYF.

CDR3 region: CASTPSGARAQYF. For the CDR3, the DNA is TGTGCCAGCACCCCATCAGGGGCCAGGGCCCAGTACTTC. The V and J genes are TRBV6-5 and TRBJ2-5; maybe TRBD1 (6 bases). Germline V gene data show CDR1 as MNHEY and CDR2 as SVGAGI. CDR3 length: 13 amino acids. Trimming removed 7 bases from V and 9 bases from J, with 18 bases in between.

The CDR3 sequence: CASSSPGGLYTGELFF. The CDR3 bases are TGTGCCAGCAGCTCCCCAGGGGGTTTGTACACCGGGGAGCTGTTTTTT. This chain links TRBV11-2 with TRBJ2-2, with TRBD1 identical over 7 bases. The CDR3 sequence is 16 residues long. V gave up 4 bases and J gave up 3 bases; unmatched junction bases: 8. The germline gives CDR1 SGHAT, CDR2 FQNNGV.

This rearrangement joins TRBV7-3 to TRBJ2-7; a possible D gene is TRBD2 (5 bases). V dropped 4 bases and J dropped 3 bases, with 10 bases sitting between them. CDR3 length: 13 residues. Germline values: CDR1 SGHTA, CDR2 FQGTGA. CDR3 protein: CASSSGGGYEQYF. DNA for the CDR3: TGTGCCAGCAGCTCCGGAGGAGGCTACGAGCAGTACTTC. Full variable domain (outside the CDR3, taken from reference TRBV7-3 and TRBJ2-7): GAGVSQTPSNKVTEKGKYVELRCDPISGHTALYWYRQSLGQGPEFLIYFQGTGAADDSGLPNDRFFAVRPEGSVSTLKIQRTERGDSAVYLCASSSGGGYEQYFGPGTRLTVT.

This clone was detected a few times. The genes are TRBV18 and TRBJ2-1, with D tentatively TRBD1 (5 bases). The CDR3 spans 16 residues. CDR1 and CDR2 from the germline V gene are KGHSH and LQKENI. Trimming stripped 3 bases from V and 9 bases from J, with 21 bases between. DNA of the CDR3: TGTGCCAGCTCACCCACAGGTTTTGGGATTGATGGTGAGCAGTTCTTC. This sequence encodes CASSPTGFGIDGEQFF.

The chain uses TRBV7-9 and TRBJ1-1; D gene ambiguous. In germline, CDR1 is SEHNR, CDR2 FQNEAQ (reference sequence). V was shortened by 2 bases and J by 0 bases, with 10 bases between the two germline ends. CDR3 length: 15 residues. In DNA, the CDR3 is TGTGCCAGCAGCTTAACTGCAGGCCTGAACACTGAAGCTTTCTTT. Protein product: CASSLTAGLNTEAFF.

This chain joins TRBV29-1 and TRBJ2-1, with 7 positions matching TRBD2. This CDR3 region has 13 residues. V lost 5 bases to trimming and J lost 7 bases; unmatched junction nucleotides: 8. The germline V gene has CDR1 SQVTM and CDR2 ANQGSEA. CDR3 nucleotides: TGCAGCGTTTCATGGGGGGGTTCTAATGAGCAGTTCTTC. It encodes CSVSWGGSNEQFF.

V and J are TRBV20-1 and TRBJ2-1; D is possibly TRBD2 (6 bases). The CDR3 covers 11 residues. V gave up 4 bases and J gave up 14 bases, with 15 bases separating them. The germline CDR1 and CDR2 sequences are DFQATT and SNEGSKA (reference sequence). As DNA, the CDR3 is TGCAGTGCTACATCCCGCGGGACCGAGTTCTTC. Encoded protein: CSATSRGTEFF.

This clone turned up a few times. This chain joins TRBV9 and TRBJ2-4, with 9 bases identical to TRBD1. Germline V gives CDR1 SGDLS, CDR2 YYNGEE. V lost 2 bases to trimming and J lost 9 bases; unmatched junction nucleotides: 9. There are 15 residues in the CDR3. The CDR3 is CASSVGTGRFAIQYF. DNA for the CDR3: TGTGCCAGCAGCGTGGGGACAGGGAGGTTCGCCATTCAGTACTTC. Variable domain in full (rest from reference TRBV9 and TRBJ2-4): DSGVTQTPKHLITATGQRVTLRCSPRSGDLSVYWYQQSLDQGLQFLIQYYNGEERAKGNILERFSAQQFPDLHSELNLSSLELGDSALYFCASSVGTGRFAIQYFGAGTRLSVL.

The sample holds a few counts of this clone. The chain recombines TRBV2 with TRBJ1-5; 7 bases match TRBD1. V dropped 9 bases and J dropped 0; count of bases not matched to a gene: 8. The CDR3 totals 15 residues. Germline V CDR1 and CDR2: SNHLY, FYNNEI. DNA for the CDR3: TGTGCCAGTACCGGGACAGACAATAGCAATCAGCCCCAGCATTTT. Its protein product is CASTGTDNSNQPQHF.